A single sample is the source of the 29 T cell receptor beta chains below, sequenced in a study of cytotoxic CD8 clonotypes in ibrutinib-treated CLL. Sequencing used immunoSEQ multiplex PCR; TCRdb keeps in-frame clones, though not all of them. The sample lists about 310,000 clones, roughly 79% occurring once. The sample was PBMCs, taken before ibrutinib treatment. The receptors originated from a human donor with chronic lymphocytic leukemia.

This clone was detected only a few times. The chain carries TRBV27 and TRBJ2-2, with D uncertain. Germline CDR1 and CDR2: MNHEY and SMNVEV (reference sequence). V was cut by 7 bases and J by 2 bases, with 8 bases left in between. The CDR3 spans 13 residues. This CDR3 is CASTGVNTGELFF. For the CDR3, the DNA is TGTGCCAGCACTGGGGTAAACACCGGGGAGCTGTTTTTT.

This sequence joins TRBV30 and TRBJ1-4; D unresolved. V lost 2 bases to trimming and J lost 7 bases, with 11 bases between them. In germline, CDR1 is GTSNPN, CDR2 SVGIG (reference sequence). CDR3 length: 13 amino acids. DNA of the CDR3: TGTGCCTGGAGTACGTATCGGGGTGAAAAACTGTTTTTT. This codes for CAWSTYRGEKLFF.

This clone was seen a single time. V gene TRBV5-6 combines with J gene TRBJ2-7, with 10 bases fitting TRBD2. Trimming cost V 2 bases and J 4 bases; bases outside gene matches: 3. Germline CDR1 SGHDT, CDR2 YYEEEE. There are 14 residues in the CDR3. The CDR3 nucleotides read TGTGCCAGCAGCTTCGGAGCGGGAGGGTACGAGCAGTACTTC. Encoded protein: CASSFGAGGYEQYF.

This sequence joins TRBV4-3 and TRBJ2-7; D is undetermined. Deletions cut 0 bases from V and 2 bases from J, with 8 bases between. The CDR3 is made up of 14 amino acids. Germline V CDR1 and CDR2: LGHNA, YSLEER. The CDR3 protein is CASSQDVRTYEQYF. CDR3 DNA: TGCGCCAGCAGCCAAGACGTTCGGACCTACGAGCAGTACTTC.

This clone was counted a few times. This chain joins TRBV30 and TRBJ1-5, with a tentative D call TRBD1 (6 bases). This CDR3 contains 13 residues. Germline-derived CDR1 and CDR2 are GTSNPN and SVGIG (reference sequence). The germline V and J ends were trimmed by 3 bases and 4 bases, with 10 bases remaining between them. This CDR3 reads CAWRSQGNQPQHF. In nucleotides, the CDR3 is TGTGCCTGGAGAAGCCAGGGGAATCAGCCCCAGCATTTT.

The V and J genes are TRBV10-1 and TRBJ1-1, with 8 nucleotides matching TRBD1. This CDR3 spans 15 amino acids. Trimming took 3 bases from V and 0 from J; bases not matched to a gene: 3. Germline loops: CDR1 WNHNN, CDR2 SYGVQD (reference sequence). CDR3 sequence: CASSEPGQVNTEAFF. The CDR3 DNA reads TGCGCCAGCAGTGAACCGGGACAGGTGAACACTGAAGCTTTCTTT.

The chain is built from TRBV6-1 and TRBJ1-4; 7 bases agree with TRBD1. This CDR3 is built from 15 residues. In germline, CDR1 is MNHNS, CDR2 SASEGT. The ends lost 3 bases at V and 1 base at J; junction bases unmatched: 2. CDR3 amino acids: CASSDPGGTNEKLFF. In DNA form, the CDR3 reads TGTGCCAGCAGTGACCCAGGGGGAACTAATGAAAAACTGTTTTTT.

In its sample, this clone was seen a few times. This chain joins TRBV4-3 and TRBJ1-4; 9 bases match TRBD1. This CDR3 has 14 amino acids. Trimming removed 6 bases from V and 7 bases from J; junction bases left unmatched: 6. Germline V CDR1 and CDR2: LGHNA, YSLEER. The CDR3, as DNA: TGCGCCAGCAGTAAACAGGGGGCGCCTGAAAAACTGTTTTTT. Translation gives CASSKQGAPEKLFF.

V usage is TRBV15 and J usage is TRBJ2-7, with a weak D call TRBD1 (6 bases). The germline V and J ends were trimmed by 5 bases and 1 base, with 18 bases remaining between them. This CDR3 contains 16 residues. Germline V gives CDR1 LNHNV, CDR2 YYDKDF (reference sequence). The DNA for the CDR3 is TGTGCCACCAGCCCCTACCTGGGGGCAGATTCCTACGAGCAGTACTTC. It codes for CATSPYLGADSYEQYF.

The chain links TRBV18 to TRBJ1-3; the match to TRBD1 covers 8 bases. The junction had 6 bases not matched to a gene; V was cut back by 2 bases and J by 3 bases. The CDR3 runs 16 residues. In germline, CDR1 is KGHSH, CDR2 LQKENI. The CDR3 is CASSPYGQGYGNTIYF. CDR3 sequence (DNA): TGTGCCAGCTCACCATACGGACAGGGCTATGGAAACACCATATATTTT.

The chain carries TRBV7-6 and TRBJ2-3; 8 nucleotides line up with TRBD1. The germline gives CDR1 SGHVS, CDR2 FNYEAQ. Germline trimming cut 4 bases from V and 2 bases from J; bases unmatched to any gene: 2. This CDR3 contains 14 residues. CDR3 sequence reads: CASSWTGITDTQYF. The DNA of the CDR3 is TGTGCCAGCAGCTGGACAGGGATCACAGATACGCAGTATTTT.

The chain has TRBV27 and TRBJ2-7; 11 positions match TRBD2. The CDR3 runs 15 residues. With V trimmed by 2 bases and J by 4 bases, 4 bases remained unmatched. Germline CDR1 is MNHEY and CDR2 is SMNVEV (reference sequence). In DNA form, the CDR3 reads TGTGCCAGCAGTTTAACGTTAGCGGGAGGGTACGAGCAGTACTTC. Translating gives CASSLTLAGGYEQYF.

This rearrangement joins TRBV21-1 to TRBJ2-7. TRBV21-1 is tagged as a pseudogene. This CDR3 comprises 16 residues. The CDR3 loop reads CASRNGARPISYEQYF. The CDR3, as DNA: TGTGCCAGCAGAAACGGGGCCAGGCCGATCTCCTACGAGCAGTACTTC.

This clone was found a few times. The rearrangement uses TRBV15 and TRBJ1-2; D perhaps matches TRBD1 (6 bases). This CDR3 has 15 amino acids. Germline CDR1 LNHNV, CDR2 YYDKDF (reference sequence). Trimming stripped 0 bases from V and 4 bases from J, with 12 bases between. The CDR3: CATSRDLSRGYGYTF. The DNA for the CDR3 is TGTGCCACCAGCAGAGATTTGTCCAGGGGCTATGGCTACACCTTC.

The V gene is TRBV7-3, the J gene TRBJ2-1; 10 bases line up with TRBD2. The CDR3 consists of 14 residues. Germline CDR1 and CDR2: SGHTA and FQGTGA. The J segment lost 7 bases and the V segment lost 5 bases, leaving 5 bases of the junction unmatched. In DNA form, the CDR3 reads TGTGCCAGCAGCCTAGCGGGAGTAGGTAATGAGCAGTTCTTC. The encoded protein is CASSLAGVGNEQFF.

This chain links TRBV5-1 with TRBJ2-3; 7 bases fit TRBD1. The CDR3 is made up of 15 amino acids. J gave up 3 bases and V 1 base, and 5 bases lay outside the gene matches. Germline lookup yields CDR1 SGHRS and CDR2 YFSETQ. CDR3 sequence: CASSLWLRGTDTQYF. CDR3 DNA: TGCGCCAGCAGCTTGTGGCTCAGGGGGACAGATACGCAGTATTTT.

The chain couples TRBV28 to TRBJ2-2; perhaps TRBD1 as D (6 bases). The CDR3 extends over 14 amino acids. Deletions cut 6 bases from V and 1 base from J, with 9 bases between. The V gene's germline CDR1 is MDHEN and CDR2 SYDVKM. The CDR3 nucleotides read TGTGCCAGCAGCCAGGACAGGAACACCGGGGAGCTGTTTTTT. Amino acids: CASSQDRNTGELFF.

CDR3 region: CVRSLAPVMPYSYNEQFF. CDR3 bases: TGTGTCAGAAGCTTAGCTCCGGTTATGCCTTACTCCTACAATGAGCAGTTCTTC. This sequence joins TRBV7-5 and TRBJ2-1; TRBD2 is the table's D call and was not checked against the DNA. TRBV7-5 is termed a pseudogene. The CDR3 sequence is 18 residues long.

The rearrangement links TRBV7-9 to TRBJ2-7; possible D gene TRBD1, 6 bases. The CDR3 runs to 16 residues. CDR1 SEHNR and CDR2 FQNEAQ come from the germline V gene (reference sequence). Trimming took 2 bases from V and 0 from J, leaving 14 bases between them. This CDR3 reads CASSLRSTGSSYEQYF. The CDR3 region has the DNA TGTGCCAGCAGCTTAAGGTCTACAGGGAGCTCCTACGAGCAGTACTTC.

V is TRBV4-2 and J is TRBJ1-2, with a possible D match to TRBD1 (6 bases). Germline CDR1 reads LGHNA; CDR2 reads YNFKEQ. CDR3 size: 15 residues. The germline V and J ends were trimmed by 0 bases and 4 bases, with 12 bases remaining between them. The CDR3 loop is CASSQDIRGSYGYTF. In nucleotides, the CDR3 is TGTGCCAGCAGCCAAGATATTAGGGGGAGCTATGGCTACACCTTC.

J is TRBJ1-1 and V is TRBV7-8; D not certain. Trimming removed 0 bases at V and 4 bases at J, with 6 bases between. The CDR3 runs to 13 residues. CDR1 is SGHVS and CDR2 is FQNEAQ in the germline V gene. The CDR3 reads CASSLASGTEAFF. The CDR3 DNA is TGTGCCAGCAGCTTAGCGAGTGGCACTGAAGCTTTCTTT.

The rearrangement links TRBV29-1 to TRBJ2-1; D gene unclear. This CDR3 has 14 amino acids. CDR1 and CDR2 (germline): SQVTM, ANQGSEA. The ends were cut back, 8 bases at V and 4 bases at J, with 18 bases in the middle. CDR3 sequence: CSIVSRVEYNEQFF. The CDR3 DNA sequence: TGCAGCATTGTCAGTAGGGTCGAATACAATGAGCAGTTCTTC.

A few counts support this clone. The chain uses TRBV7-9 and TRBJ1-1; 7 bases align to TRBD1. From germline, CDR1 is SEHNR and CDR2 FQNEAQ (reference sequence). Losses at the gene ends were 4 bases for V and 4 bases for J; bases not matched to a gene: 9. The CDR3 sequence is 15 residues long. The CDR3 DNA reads TGTGCCAGCAGCTCCAACAGGGGTTTGGGCACTGAAGCTTTCTTT. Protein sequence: CASSSNRGLGTEAFF.

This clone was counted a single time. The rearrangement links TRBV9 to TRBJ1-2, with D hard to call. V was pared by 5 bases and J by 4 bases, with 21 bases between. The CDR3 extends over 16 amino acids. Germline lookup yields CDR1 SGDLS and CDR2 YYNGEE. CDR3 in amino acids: CASRITDSTEAYGYTF. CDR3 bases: TGTGCCAGCAGAATTACCGATTCGACGGAGGCCTATGGCTACACCTTC.

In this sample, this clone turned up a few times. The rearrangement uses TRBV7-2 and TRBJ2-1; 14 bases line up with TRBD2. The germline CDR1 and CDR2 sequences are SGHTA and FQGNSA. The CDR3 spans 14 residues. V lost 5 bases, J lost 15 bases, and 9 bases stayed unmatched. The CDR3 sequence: CASSNGLAGGSSFF. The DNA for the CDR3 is TGTGCCAGCAGCAACGGACTAGCGGGAGGCAGTTCGTTCTTC.

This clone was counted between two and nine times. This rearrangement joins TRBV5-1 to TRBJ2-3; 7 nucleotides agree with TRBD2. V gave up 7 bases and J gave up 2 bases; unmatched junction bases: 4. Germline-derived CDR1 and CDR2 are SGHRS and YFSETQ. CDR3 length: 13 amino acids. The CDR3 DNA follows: TGCGCCAGCCGGACTAGTTCCACAGATACGCAGTATTTT. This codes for CASRTSSTDTQYF.

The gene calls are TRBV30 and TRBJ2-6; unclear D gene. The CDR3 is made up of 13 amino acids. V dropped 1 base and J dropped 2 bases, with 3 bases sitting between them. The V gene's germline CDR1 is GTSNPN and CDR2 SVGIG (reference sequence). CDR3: CAWSGPGANVLTF. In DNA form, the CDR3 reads TGTGCCTGGAGTGGGCCTGGGGCCAACGTCCTGACTTTC.

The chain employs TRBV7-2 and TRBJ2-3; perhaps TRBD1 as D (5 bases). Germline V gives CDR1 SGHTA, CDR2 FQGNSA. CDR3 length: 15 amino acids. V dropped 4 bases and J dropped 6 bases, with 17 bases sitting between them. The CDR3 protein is CASSSAGAGWDTQYF. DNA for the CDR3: TGTGCCAGCAGCTCCGCTGGGGCAGGGTGGGATACGCAGTATTTT.

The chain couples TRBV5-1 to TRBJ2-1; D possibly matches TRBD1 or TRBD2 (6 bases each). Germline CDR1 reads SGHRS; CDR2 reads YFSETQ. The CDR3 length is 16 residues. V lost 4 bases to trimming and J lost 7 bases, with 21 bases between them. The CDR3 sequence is CASSVGLARGGNEQFF. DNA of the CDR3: TGCGCCAGCAGCGTCGGGCTGGCTAGAGGGGGGAATGAGCAGTTCTTC.